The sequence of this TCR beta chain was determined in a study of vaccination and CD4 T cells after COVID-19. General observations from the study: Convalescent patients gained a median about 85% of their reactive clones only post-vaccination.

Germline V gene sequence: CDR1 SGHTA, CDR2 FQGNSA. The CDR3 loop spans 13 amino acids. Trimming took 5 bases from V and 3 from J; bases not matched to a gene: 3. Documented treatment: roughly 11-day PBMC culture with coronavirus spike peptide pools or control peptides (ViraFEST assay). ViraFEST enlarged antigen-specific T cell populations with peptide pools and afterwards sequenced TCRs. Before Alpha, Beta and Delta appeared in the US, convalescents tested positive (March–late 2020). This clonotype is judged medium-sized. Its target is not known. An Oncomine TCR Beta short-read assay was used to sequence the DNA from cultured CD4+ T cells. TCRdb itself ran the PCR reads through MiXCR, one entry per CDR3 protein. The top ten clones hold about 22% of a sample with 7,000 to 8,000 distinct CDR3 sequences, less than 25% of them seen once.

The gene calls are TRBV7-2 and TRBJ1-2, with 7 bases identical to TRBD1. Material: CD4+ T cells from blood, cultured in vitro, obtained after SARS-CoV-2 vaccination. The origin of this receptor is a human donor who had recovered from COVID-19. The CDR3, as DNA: TGTGCCAGCAGCCGGGACAGCTACTATGGCTACACCTTC. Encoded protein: CASSRDSYYGYTF.